Detailed here is one T cell receptor beta chain. The antigen is not known. TCRdb keeps only in-frame clones here, not all; method: immunoSEQ multiplex PCR. The sample holds approximately 1,400 clones, roughly two thirds seen once. The source of the sample is a study of high-grade serous ovarian cancer treatment subgroups. Study-level information: Each sample yielded on average about 7,000 unique TCR beta rearrangements from around 14,000 reads. General observations from the study: Tumors within one patient showed repertoire similarity of 0.11 to 0.79. TCR clonal relatedness correlated positively with neoantigen level. Spatial context was lost because tumors were sequenced in bulk.

With 4 bases removed from V and 5 bases from J, the gap between germline ends came to 5 bases. Germline values: CDR1 SGHDT, CDR2 YYEEEE. The CDR3 extends over 11 amino acids. Tumor samples were taken before definitive surgery or chemotherapy. This clonotype was sampled from a human donor with high-grade serous ovarian cancer. Sequenced input: tumor tissue. The chain is built from TRBV5-6 and TRBJ2-3; D ambiguous. The CDR3: CASSKVDTQYF. The CDR3 DNA is TGTGCCAGCAGCAAGGTAGATACGCAGTATTTT.